This TCR beta chain is drawn from a study of shared clonotypes between healthy human individuals. Study-wide points: Rarefaction analysis demonstrated incomplete sorted-subset sequencing notwithstanding large depth. For naive CD4 cells, roughly 4.8% of clonotypes were shared across a handful of donors. Few donors limited the genetic and exposure-history diversity represented. In general, naive subsets displayed greater estimated richness than memory subsets did.

Points on this clone: Its target is not known.

Method: immunoSEQ multiplex PCR; TCRdb's copy keeps in-frame clones and lacks some. The table records nearly 600,000 clones, nearly 97% of them present only once. Naive CD8 cells were CD45RO-negative, positively selected for CCR7, excluding terminally differentiated effector memory CD45RA+ cells. Trimming cost V 5 bases and J 4 bases; bases outside gene matches: 8. The CDR3 has 15 residues. CDR1 and CDR2 from the germline V gene are LNHDA and SQIVND (reference sequence). The TCR sequence derives from a young woman in good health. The chain is built from TRBV19 and TRBJ1-2; 9 bases agree with TRBD1. Source material: naive CD8+ T cells sorted from blood. The DNA for the CDR3 is TGTGCCAGTAGTCAGGGACAGGGATTTACCTATGGCTACACCTTC. Its translation: CASSQGQGFTYGYTF. The entire variable domain, with the rest obtained from reference TRBV19 and TRBJ1-2, is as follows: DGGITQSPKYLFRKEGQNVTLSCEQNLNHDAMYWYRQDPGQGLRLIYYSQIVNDFQKGDIAEGYSVSREKKESFPLTVTSAQKNPTAFYLCASSQGQGFTYGYTFGSGTRLTVV.